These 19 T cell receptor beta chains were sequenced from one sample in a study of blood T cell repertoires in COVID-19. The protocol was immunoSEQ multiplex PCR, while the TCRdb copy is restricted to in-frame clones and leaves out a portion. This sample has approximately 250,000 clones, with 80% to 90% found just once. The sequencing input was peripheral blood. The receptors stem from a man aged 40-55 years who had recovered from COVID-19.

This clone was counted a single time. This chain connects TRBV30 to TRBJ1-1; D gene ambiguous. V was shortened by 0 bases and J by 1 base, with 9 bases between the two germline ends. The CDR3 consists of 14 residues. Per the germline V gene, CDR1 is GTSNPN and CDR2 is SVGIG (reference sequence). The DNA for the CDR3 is TGTGCCTGGAGTGTACTTCGAGCGAACACTGAAGCTTTCTTT. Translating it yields CAWSVLRANTEAFF.

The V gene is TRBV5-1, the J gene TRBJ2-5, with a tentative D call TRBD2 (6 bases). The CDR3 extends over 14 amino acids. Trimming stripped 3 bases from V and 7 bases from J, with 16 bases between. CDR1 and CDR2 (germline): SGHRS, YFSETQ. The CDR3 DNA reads TGCGCCAGCAGCTCCTTGGGGGGATCGGGGACCCAGTACTTC. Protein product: CASSSLGGSGTQYF. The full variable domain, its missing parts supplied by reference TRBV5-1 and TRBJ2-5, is KAGVTQTPRYLIKTRGQQVTLSCSPISGHRSVSWYQQTPGQGLQFLFEYFSETQRNKGNFPGRFSGRQFSNSRSEMNVSTLELGDSALYLCASSSLGGSGTQYFGPGTRLLVL.

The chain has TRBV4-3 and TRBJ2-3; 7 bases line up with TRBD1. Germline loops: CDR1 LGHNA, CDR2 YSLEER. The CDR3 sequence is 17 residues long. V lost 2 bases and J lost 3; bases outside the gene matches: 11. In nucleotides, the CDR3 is TGCGCCAGCAGCCAACGAGGTGGGGGACAGACTACAGATACGCAGTATTTT. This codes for CASSQRGGGQTTDTQYF.

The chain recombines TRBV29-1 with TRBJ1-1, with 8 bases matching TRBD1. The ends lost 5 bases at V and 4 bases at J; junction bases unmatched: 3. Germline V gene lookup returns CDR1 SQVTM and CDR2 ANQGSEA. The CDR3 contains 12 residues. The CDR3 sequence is CSVTDRGTEAFF. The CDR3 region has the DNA TGCAGCGTTACCGACAGGGGCACTGAAGCTTTCTTT.

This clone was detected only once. The chain's CDR3 is CASSTHRDIAEAFF. CDR3 bases: TGTGCCAGCAGCACCCACAGGGATATCGCTGAAGCTTTCTTT. V and J are TRBV27 and TRBJ1-1, with a tentative D call TRBD1 (6 bases). The germline V and J ends were trimmed by 6 bases and 6 bases, with 17 bases remaining between them. The CDR3 is 14 amino acids. Germline V lookup: CDR1 MNHEY, CDR2 SMNVEV (reference sequence).

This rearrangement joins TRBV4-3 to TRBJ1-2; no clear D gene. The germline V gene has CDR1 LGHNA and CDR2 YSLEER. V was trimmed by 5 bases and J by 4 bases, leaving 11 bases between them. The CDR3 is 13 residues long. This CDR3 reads CASSAQAGYGYTF. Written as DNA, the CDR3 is TGCGCCAGCAGCGCTCAGGCTGGCTATGGCTACACCTTC.

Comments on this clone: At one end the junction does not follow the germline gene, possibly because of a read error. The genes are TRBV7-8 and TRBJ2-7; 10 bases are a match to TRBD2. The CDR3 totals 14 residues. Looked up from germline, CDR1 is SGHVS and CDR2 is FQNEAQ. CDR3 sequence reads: CASSIAGGSYEQYF. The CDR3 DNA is TGTGCCAGCAGCATAGCGGGGGGATCCTACGAGCAGTACTTC.

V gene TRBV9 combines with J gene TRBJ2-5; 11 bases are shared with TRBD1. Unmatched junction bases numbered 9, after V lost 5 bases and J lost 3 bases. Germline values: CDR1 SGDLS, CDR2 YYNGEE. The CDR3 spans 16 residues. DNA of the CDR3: TGTGCCAGCAGTCTCGAAGGGGACAGGGGGAAAGAGACCCAGTACTTC. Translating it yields CASSLEGDRGKETQYF.

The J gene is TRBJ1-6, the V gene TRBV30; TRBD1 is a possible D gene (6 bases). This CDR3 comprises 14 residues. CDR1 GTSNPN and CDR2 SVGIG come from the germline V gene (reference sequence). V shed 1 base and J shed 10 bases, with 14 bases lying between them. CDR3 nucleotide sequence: TGTGCCTGGAGTGCTCGGGCCCAGGGGTCACCCCTCCACTTT. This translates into CAWSARAQGSPLHF.

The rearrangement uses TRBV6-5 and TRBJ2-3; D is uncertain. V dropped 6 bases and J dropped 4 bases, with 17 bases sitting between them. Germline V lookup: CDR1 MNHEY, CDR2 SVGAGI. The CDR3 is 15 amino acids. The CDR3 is CASSASRAAADTQYF. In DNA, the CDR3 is TGTGCCAGCAGCGCCTCTAGAGCAGCCGCAGATACGCAGTATTTT.

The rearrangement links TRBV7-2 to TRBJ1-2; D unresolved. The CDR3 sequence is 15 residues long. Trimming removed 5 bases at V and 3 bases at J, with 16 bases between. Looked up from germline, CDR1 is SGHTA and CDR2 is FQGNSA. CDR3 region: CASSQEVGPYYGYTF. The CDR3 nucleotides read TGTGCCAGCAGCCAGGAGGTCGGGCCTTACTATGGCTACACCTTC.

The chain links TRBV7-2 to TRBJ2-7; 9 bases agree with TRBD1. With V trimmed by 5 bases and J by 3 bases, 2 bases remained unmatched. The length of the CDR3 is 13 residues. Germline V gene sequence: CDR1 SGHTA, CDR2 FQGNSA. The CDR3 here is CASSKGQGYEQYF. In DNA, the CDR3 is TGTGCCAGCAGCAAGGGACAGGGCTACGAGCAGTACTTC.

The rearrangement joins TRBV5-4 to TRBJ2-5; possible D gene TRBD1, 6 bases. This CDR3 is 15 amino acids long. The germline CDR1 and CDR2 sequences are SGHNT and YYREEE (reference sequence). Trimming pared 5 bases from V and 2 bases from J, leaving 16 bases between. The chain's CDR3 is CASRDAQGPQETQYF. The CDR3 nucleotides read TGTGCCAGCAGAGATGCACAGGGCCCTCAAGAGACCCAGTACTTC.

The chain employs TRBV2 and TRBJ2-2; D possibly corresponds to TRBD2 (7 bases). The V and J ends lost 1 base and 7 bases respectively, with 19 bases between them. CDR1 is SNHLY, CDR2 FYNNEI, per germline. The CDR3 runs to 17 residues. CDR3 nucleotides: TGTGCCAGCAGTGAAGACAGGGAGGGGTCGGGTGACGGGGAGCTGTTTTTT. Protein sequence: CASSEDREGSGDGELFF. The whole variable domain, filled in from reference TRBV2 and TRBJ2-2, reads EPEVTQTPSHQVTQMGQEVILRCVPISNHLYFYWYRQILGQKVEFLVSFYNNEISEKSEIFDDQFSVERPDGSNFTLKIRSTKLEDSAMYFCASSEDREGSGDGELFFGEGSRLTVL.

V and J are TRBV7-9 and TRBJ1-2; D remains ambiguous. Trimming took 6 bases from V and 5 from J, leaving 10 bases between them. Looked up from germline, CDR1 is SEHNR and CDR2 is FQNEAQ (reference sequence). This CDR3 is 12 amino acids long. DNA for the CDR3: TGTGCCAGCAGTTCAACGGGGTATGGCTACACCTTC. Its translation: CASSSTGYGYTF.

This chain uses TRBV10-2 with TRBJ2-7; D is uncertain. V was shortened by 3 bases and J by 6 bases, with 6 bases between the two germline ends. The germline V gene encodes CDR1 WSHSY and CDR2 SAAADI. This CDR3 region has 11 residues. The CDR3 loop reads CASSDTREQYF. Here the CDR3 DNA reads TGCGCCAGCAGTGACACGCGCGAGCAGTACTTC.

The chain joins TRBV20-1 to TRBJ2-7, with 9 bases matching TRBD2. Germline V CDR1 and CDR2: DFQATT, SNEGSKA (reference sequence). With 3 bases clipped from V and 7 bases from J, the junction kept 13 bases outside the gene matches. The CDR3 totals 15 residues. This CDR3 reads CSASPPTSGLWEQYF. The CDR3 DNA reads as TGCAGTGCTAGTCCTCCGACTAGCGGACTGTGGGAGCAGTACTTC.

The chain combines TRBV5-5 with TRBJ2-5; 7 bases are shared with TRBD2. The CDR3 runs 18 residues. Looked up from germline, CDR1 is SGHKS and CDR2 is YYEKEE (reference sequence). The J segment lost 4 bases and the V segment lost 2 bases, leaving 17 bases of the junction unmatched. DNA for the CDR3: TGTGCCAGCAGCTTTAGTTTTCAGGGCGGGGGAAGGGGAGAGACCCAGTACTTC. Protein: CASSFSFQGGGRGETQYF.

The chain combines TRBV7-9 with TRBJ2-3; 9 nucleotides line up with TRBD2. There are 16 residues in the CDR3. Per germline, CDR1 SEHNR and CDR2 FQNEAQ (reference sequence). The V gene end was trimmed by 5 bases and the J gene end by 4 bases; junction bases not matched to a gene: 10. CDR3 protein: CASSTAGTSISDTQYF. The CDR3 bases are TGTGCCAGCAGCACAGCCGGGACTAGCATCTCAGATACGCAGTATTTT.